This entry describes one T cell receptor beta chain. Its cognate antigen is unknown. Once cultured for around 11 days, the cells underwent separation to obtain CD4+ T cells. Vaccinated recipients, who were negative for nucleocapsid antibodies, had no history of SARS-CoV-2 infection. A half-medium replacement with IL-2 medium was carried out on days 3 and 7. These data belong to a study of vaccination effects on CD4 cells after COVID-19. The study, taken as a whole, reports: There was marked clonal contraction among infection- and vaccine-induced clones late after vaccination.

Profiled with immunoSEQ multiplex PCR; TCRdb holds only in-frame clones, not every one. The sample shows about 48,000 clones, approximately 70% of them seen only once. The source is a human donor who received a COVID-19 vaccine. The source was CD4+ T cells from PBMCs cultured without peptide, collected before COVID-19 vaccination.

This CDR3 is CASSRQVLYEQYF. CDR3 bases: TGCGCCAGCAGTCGCCAAGTCCTATACGAGCAGTACTTC. The chain joins TRBV4-1 to TRBJ2-7; D remains ambiguous. V shed 6 bases and J shed 4 bases, with 13 bases lying between them. The CDR3 is 13 amino acids. Germline V lookup: CDR1 MGHRA, CDR2 YSYEKL.